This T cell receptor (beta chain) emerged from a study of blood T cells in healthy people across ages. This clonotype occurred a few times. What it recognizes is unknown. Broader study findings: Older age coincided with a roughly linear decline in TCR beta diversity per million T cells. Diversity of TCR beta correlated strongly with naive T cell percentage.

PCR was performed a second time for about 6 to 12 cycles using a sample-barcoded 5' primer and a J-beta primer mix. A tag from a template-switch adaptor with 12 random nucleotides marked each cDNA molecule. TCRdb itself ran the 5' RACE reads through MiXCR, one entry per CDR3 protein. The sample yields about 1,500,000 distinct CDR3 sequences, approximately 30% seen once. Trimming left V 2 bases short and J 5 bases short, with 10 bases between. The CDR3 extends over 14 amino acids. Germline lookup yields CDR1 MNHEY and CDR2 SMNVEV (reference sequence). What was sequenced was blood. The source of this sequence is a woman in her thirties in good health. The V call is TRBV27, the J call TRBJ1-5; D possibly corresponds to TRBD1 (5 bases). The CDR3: CASSLNQGYQPQHF. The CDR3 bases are TGTGCCAGCAGTTTAAACCAGGGCTATCAGCCCCAGCATTTT.